Sequencing of this T cell receptor (beta chain) was carried out in a study of blood T cells in healthy people across ages. The CDR3 is 19 amino acids. This clonotype was recorded at least ten times. The second PCR ran about 6 to 11 cycles with a sample-barcoded 5' primer and J-beta primers. TCRdb called the 5' RACE reads again in MiXCR, with one record for every CDR3 protein. The sample carries some 1,000,000 distinct CDR3 sequences, approximately 26% recorded once. These data were also filed under a second study, of T cells of mothers and their children.

The sample was blood. The chain joins TRBV21-1 to TRBJ2-1; the table's D gene call, TRBD1, was not cross checked with the DNA. TRBV21-1 is listed as a pseudogene. The TCR comes from a girl aged 2 to 10 in good health. CDR3: CASSKGGPRDIRKKNEQFF. The CDR3 bases are TGTGCCAGCAGCAAAGGAGGGCCCCGGGACATAAGAAAGAAGAATGAGCAGTTCTTC.